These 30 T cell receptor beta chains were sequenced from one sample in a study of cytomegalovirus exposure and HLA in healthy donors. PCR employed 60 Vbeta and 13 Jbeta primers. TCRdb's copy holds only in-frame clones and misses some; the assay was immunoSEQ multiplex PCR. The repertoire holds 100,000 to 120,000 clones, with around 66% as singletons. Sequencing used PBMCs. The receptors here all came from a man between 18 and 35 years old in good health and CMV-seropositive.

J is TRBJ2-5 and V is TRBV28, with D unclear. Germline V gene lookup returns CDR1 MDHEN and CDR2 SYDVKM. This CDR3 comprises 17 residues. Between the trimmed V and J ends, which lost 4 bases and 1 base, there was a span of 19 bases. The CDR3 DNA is TGTGCCAGCAGTTACTCTAGGCTCCACGGCGTCCAAGAGACCCAGTACTTC. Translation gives CASSYSRLHGVQETQYF.

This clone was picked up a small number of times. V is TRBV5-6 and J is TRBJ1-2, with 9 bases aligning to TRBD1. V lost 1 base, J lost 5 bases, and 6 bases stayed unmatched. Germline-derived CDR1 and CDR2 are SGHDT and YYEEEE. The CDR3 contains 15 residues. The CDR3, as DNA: TGTGCCAGCAGCTTGCCTACAGGGGGCGAGTATGGCTACACCTTC. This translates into CASSLPTGGEYGYTF.

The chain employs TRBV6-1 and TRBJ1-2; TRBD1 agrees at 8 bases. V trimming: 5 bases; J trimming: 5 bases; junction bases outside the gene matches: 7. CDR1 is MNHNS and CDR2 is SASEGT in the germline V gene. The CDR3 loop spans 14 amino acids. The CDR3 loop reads CASSLEGTGYGYTF. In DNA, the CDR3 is TGTGCCAGCAGTCTAGAGGGGACAGGATATGGCTACACCTTC.

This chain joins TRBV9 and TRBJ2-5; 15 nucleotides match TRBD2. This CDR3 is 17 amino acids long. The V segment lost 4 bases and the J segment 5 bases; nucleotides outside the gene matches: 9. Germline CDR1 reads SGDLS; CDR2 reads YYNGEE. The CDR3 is CASSRRTSGGAAETQYF. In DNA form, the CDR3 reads TGTGCCAGCAGCAGACGGACTAGCGGGGGGGCCGCGGAGACCCAGTACTTC.

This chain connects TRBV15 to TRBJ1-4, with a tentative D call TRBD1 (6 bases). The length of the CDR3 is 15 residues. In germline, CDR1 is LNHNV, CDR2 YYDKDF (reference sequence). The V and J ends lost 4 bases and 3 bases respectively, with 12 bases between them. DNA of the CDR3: TGTGCCACCAGCAAGCAGGGGAATTCTAATGAAAAACTGTTTTTT. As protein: CATSKQGNSNEKLFF.

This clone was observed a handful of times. The CDR3 loop is CASSSTTNTEAFF. The DNA for the CDR3 is TGTGCCAGCAGCTCAACAACAAACACTGAAGCTTTCTTT. The chain employs TRBV7-9 and TRBJ1-1; D unresolved. The germline V and J ends were trimmed by 4 bases and 2 bases, with 8 bases remaining between them. Germline-derived CDR1 and CDR2 are SEHNR and FQNEAQ (reference sequence). The length of the CDR3 is 13 residues.

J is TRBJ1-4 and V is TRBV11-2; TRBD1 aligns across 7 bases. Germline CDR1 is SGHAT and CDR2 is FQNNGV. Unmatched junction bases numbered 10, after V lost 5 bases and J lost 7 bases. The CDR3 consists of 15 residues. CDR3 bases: TGTGCCAGCAGCCCATACAGGGGTGCGGGTGAAAAACTGTTTTTT. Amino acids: CASSPYRGAGEKLFF.

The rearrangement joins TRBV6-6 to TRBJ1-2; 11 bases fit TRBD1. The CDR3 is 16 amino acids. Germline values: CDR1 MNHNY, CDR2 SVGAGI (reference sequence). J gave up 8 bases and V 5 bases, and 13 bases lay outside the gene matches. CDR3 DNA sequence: TGTGCCAGCAGTCAACCCCGGGACAGGGGGTTTCGGGGCTACACCTTC. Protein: CASSQPRDRGFRGYTF.

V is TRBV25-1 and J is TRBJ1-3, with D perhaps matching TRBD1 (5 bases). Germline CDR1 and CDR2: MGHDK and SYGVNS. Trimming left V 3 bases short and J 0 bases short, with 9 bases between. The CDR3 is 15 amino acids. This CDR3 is CASSEDISSGNTIYF. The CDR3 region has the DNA TGTGCCAGCAGTGAGGACATCTCCTCTGGAAACACCATATATTTT.

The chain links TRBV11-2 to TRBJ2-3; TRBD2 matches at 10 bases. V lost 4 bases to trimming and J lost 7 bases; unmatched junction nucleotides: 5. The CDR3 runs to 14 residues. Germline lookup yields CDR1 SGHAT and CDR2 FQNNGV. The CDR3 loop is CASSSERGGNTQYF. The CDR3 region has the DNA TGTGCCAGCAGCTCTGAGCGGGGGGGCAATACGCAGTATTTT.

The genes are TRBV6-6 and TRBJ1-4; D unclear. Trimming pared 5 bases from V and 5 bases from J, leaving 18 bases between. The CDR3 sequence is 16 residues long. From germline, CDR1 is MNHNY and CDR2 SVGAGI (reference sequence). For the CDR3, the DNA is TGTGCCAGCAGTCCACGAGGCCTACTCGAAAATGAAAAACTGTTTTTT. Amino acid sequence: CASSPRGLLENEKLFF.

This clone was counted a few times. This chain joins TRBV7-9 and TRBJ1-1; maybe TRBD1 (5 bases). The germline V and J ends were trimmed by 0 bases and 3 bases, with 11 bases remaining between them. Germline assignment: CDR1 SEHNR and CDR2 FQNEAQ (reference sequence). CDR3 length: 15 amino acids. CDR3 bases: TGTGCCAGCAGCTTAGCCTTCGGGGGTGACACTGAAGCTTTCTTT. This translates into CASSLAFGGDTEAFF. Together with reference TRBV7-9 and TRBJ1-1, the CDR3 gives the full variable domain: DTGVSQNPRHKITKRGQNVTFRCDPISEHNRLYWYRQTLGQGPEFLTYFQNEAQLEKSRLLSDRFSAERPKGSFSTLEIQRTEQGDSAMYLCASSLAFGGDTEAFFGQGTRLTVV.

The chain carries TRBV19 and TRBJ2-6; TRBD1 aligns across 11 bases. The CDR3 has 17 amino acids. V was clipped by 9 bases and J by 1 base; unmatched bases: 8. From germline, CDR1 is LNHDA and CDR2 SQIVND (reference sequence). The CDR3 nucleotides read TGTGCCAGCGAGACCGGGACAGGGGGATCTGGGGCCAACGTCCTGACTTTC. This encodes CASETGTGGSGANVLTF.

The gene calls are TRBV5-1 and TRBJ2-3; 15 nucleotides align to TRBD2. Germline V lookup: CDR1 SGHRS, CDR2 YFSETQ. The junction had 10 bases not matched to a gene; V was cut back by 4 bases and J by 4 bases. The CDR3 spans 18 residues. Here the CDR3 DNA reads TGCGCCAGCAGCACATGGACTAGCGGGGGGGCTAGCCCAGATACGCAGTATTTT. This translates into CASSTWTSGGASPDTQYF. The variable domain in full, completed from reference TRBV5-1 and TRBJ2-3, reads KAGVTQTPRYLIKTRGQQVTLSCSPISGHRSVSWYQQTPGQGLQFLFEYFSETQRNKGNFPGRFSGRQFSNSRSEMNVSTLELGDSALYLCASSTWTSGGASPDTQYFGPGTRLTVL.

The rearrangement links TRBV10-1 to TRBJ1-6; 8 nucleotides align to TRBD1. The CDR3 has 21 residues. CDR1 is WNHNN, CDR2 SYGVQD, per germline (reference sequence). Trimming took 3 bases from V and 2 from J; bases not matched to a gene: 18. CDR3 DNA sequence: TGCGCCAGCAGTGAAGTCCCTGAGGGACAGGCCCTCTCCACCTATAATTCACCCCTCCACTTT. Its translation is CASSEVPEGQALSTYNSPLHF.

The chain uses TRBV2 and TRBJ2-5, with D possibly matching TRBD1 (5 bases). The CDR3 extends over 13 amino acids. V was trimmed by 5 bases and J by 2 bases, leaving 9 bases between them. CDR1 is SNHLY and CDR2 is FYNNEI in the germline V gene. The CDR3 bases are TGTGCCAGCAGTACGGACAATCAAGAGACCCAGTACTTC. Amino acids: CASSTDNQETQYF.

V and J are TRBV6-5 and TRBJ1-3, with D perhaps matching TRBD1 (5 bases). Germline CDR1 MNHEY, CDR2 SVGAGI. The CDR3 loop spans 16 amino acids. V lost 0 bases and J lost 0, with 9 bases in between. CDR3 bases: TGTGCCAGCAGTTACTCGGGGCTGACCTCTGGAAACACCATATATTTT. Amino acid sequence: CASSYSGLTSGNTIYF.

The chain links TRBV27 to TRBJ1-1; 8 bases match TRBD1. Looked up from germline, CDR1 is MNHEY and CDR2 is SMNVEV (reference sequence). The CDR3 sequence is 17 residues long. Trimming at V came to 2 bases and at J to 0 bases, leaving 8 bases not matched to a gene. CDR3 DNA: TGTGCCAGCAGTTTAACAGGGGGTTATAGTATGAACACTGAAGCTTTCTTT. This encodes CASSLTGGYSMNTEAFF.

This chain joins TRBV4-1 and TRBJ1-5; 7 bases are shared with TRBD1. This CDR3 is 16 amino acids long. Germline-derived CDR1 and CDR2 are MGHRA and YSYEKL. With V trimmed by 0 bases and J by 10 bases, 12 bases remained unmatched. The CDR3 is CASSQEPGQNISPQHF. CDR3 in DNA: TGCGCCAGCAGCCAAGAGCCGGGACAGAATATCAGCCCCCAGCATTTT.

DNA for the CDR3: TGTGCCAGCAGCATTAGCGGGGGGAGCACAGATACGCAGTATTTT. It specifies CASSISGGSTDTQYF. The chain uses TRBV6-4 and TRBJ2-3; 10 bases fit TRBD2. CDR3 length equals 15 residues. Losses at the gene ends were 6 bases for V and 0 bases for J; bases not matched to a gene: 3. Per the germline V gene, CDR1 is MRHNA and CDR2 is SNTAGT.

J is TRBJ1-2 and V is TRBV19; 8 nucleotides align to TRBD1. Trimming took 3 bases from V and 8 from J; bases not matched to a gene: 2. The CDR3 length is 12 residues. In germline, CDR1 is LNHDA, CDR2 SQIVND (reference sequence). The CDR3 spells CASSIQGAGYTF. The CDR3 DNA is TGTGCCAGTAGTATTCAGGGGGCGGGCTACACCTTC. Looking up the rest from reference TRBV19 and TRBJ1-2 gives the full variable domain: DGGITQSPKYLFRKEGQNVTLSCEQNLNHDAMYWYRQDPGQGLRLIYYSQIVNDFQKGDIAEGYSVSREKKESFPLTVTSAQKNPTAFYLCASSIQGAGYTFGSGTRLTVV.

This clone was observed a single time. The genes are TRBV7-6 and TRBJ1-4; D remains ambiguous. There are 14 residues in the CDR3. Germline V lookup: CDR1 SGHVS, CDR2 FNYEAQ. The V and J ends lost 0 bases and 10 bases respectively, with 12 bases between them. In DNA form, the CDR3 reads TGTGCCAGCAGCTTAGCCTCCGCAAAAGCAAAACTGTTTTTT. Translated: CASSLASAKAKLFF. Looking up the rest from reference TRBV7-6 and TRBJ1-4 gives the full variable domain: GAGVSQSPRYKVTKRGQDVALRCDPISGHVSLYWYRQALGQGPEFLTYFNYEAQQDKSGLPNDRFSAERPEGSISTLTIQRTEQRDSAMYRCASSLASAKAKLFFGSGTQLSVL.

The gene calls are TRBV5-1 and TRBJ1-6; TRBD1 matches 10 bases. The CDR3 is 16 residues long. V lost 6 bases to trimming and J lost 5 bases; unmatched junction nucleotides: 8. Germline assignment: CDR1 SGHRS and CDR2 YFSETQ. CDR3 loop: CASKLGDRGHNSPLHF. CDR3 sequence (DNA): TGCGCCAGCAAGCTGGGGGACAGGGGTCATAATTCACCCCTCCACTTT.

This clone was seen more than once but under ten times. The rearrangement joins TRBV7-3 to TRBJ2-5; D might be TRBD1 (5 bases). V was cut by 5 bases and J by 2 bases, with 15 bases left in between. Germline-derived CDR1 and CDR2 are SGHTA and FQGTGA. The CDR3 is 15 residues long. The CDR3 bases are TGTGCCAGCAGCCTAAGGGGCGACAGACAAGAGACCCAGTACTTC. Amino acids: CASSLRGDRQETQYF. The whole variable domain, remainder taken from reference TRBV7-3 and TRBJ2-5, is GAGVSQTPSNKVTEKGKYVELRCDPISGHTALYWYRQSLGQGPEFLIYFQGTGAADDSGLPNDRFFAVRPEGSVSTLKIQRTERGDSAVYLCASSLRGDRQETQYFGPGTRLLVL.

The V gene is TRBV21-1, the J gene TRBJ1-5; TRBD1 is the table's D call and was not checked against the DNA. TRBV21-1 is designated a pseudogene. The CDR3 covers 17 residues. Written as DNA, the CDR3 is TGTGCCAGCAGCAAAGGACAGAGGCAATATAGCAATCAGCCCCAGCATTTT. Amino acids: CASSKGQRQYSNQPQHF.

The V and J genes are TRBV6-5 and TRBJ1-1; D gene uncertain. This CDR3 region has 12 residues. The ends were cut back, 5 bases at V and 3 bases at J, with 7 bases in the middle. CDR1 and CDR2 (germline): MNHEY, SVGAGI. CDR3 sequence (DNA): TGTGCCAGCAGTCCCGGGGACACTGAAGCTTTCTTT. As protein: CASSPGDTEAFF.

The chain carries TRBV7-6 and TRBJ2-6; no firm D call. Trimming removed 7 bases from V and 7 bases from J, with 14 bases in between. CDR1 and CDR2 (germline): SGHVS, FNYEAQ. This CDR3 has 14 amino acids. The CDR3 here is CASTSNSIANVLTF. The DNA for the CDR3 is TGTGCCAGCACCTCCAACTCCATCGCCAACGTCCTGACTTTC.

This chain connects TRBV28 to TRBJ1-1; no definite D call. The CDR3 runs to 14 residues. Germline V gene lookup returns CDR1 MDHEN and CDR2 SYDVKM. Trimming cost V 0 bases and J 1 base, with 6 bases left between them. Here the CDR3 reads CASSLWLQNTEAFF. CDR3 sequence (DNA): TGTGCCAGCAGTTTATGGTTACAGAACACTGAAGCTTTCTTT.

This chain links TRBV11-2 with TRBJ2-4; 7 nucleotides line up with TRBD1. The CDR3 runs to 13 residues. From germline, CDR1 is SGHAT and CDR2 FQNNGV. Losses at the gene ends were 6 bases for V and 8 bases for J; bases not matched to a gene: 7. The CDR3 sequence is CASRQGVGDIQYF. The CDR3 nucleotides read TGTGCCAGCAGGCAGGGGGTGGGAGACATTCAGTACTTC.

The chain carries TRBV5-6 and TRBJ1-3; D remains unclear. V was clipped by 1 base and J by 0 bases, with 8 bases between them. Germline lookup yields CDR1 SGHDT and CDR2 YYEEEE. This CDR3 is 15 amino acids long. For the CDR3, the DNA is TGTGCCAGCAGCTTGAGTGGCACCTCTGGAAACACCATATATTTT. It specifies CASSLSGTSGNTIYF.